This T cell receptor (beta chain) derives from a study of T cell responses to AZD1222 COVID-19 vaccine (dated by TCRdb to the early 2020s). As for the study more broadly: AZD1222 recipients given second doses at about 4 weeks or at about 12 weeks were pooled, since spike-specific TCR depth and breadth were not found to differ between the two schedules. A total of more than 230 trial participants underwent TCR sequencing, of whom approximately 210 received two doses of AZD1222 and about 25 received two doses of the MenACWY control vaccine. Trial participants were enrolled by age into subgroups of 18-55, 56-69 and 70-plus years, and approximately 150, 30 and 60 TCR-sequenced participants, respectively, were included in these subgroups. Findings and caveats that apply to the study as a whole: Because no samples from the day 14 peak response were available, repertoires could be characterized only after the peak T cell response. Reportedly, almost half of the unique spike-specific TCRs recognized epitopes lying outside the regions that are mutated in the B.1.351 and B.1.1.7 variants. The 56-69-year group was small, and its depth increase did not reach significance, likely because of low power. CD4 TCRs associated with the vaccine covered the entire spike protein, and the dominant responses were in regions 160-218 and 743-854. Conclusions about previously exposed vaccinees are limited because only six or seven AZD1222 recipients were SARS-CoV-2 seropositive at baseline. A significant rise in spike-specific TCR breadth and depth was observed after two AZD1222 doses relative to day 0 and relative to MenACWY recipients. Participants were mostly white British, with more females than males. The authors suggested clonal diversity may have been underestimated.

Sample time point, as interpreted from the label and publication: baseline before first vaccination. Vaccinee samples were obtained from the UK trials COV001 and COV002, which included a single-blind randomized controlled phase 2/3 trial of AZD1222 (ChAdOx1 nCoV-19) in healthy adults. Trial participant PBMC samples were collected at day 0 and day 28 after the second dose for TCRbeta chain sequencing. About this clone: Its cognate antigen has yet to be identified. Base quality data are lacking; no much larger clone is found one base away.

The CDR3 regions of human TCRbeta chains were subjected to immunosequencing. The paper's data handling went like this. TCRs in the repertoires were compared against a reference library of SARS-CoV-2-specific TCRs that had been generated with the MIRA antigen-specificity platform. Breadth was defined as the fraction of unique TCRs that were SARS-CoV-2-associated. Depth was defined as the fraction of total T cells that were SARS-CoV-2-associated. Using the MIRA data, every spike-specific TCR was mapped to the spike region that the TCR reacted to and assigned to either a CD4 or a CD8 class. Log10-transformed breadth and depth values were compared by one-way ANOVA with Sidak's multiple comparisons tests. Sourced from immuneACCESS, this table was stored by TCRdb with only in-frame sequences that have V and J called. A share of the clones is absent; for the studies checked, an unresolved V gene accounts for under half, and the remainder has no known explanation. That table gives V, J and clone size, and the DNA gave D and trimming. This sample gives around 100,000 clones in total; about 86% of them show up just once. Jointly, the top ten make up approximately 1.3% of the sample.

CDR1 and CDR2 were assigned from the germline V gene as LGHNT and FRNRAP. V is trimmed back by 1 base and J by 7 bases, and the junction contains 9 bases that no gene match accounts for. Taken from cysteine to phenylalanine, the CDR3 has 16 residues. The sequence is cut down to CDR3 DNA, 48 bases in frame from base 1. The sequence is built from TRBV12-5 and TRBJ2-1; 8 bases in the middle match TRBD2. The sequencing used peripheral blood, collected on day 0 of AZD1222 vaccination. The receptor comes from an adult in good health. The CDR3 corresponds to CASGLGTSGPRNEQFF. The DNA reads as follows: TGTGCTAGTGGTTTGGGTACTAGCGGACCCCGAAATGAGCAGTTCTTC.